This T cell receptor (beta chain) was retrieved from a study of neurological immune-mediated disorders. This clonotype was detected ten times or more. V was cut by 2 bases and J by 0 bases, with 10 bases left in between. CDR1 and CDR2 (germline): SGHVS, FQNEAQ. CDR3 length: 16 residues. TCRdb reprocessed the 5' RACE reads via MiXCR and lists one record per CDR3 protein. The sample has roughly 56,000 distinct CDR3 sequences, approximately 10% seen once; the top ten hold approximately 1.8%. The source is a man aged 60 to 75 in good health. Sequencing used PBMCs. The V call is TRBV7-8, the J call TRBJ1-4; D is undetermined. CDR3 DNA sequence: TGTGCCAGCAGCTTAACCCGGACGGCAACTAATGAAAAACTGTTTTTT. It encodes CASSLTRTATNEKLFF.